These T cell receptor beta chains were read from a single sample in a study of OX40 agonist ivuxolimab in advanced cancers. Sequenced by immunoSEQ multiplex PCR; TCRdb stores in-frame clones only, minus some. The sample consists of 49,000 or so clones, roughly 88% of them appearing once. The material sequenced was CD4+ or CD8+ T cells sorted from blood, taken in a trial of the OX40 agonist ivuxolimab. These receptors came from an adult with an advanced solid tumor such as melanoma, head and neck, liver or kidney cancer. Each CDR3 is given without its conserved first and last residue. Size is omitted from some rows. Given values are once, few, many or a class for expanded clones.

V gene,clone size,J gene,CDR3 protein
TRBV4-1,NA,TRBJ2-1,ASSHLTSGGGDEQF
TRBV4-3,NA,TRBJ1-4,ASSLAGQSEKLF
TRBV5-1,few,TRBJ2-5,ASSLAPGASVGTQY
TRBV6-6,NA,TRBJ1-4,ASSYGDTTGKKLF
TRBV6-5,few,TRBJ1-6,ASSGTLHNSPLH
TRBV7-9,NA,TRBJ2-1,ASSFPGGTNEQF
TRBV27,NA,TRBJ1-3,ASSLRSRQGGNTIY
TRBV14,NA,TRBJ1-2,ASSQGDYYGYT
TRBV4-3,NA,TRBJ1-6,ASSQVGQNSPLH
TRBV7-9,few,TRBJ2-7,ASSSWGHPYEQY
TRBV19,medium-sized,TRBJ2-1,ASSIGPSGRPSPDEQF
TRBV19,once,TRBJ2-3,AAKSGSIADTQY
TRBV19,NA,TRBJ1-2,ASAFRSETPYGYT
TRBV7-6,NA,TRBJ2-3,ASSFSTGSDTQY
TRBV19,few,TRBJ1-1,ASSIPSMNTEAF
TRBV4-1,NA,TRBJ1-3,ASSQEPLNTGNTIY
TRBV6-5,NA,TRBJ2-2,ASTRLADHTGELF
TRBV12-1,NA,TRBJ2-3,ASSFPSALRSTDTQY
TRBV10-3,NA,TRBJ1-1,AISESGTGLNTEAF
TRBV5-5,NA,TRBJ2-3,ASSLGGQVTDTQY
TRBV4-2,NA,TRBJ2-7,ASSQDLAGGYYEQY
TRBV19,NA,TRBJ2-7,ASSAQPKGEQY
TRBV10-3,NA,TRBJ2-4,ATNPGTGPLIQY
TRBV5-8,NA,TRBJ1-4,ASSLKDAGDHEKLF
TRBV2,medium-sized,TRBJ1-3,ASSVVVRQASGNTIY
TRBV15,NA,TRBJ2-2,ATSREGGAARPNTGELF
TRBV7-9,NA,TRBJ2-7,ASSPPGAGLGYEQY
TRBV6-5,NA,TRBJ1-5,ASSYLGPNQPQH
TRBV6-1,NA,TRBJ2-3,ASDKHLTDTQY
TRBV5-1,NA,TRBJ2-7,ASSFGGHYEQY
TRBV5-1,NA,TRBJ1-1,ASSPEGEYTEAF
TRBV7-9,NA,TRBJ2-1,ASSPSGTSGRYEQF
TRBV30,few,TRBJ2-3,AWSVQKDTQY
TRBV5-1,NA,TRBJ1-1,ASSLELMNTEAF
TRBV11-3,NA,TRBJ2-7,ASSQSGRGPYEQY
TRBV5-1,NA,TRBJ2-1,ASSRQPGLAGGGDEQF
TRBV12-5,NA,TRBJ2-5,ASGAGGSYTQY
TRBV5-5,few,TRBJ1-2,ASSRGEDHGYT
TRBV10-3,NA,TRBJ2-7,AISEQGQGYEQY
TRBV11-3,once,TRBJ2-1,ASSLASGAHNEQF
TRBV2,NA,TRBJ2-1,ASMYPYNEQF
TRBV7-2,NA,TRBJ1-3,ASSSPNSGNTIY
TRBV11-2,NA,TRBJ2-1,ASSLSTSGSYNEQF
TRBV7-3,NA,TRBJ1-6,ASSLSAAGAGSPLH
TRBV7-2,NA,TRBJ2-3,ASSLKAGGIITDTQY
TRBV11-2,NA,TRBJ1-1,ASSLPQMNTEAF
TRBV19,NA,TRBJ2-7,ASSIGGLYSYEQY
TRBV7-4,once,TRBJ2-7,ASSHRTSAHEQY
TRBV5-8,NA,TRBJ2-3,ASSVTSGLTDTQY
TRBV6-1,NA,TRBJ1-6,ASSDVGGWNSPLH
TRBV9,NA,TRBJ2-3,ASSATSGGRRTDTQY
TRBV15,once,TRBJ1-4,ATGQSSGFANEKLF
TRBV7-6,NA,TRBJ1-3,ASSSGQGFSGNTIY
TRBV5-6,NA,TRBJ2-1,ASSYGLAGQYNEQF
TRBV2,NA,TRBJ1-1,ASSPQSVSNTEAF
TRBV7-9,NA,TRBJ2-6,ASTRGRVTSGANVLT
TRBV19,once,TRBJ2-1,ASSMGQNSYNEQF
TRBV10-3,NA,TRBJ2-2,AIKQPGTGELF
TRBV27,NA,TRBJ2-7,ASSLAGLHFYEQY